One sample yielded the 2 T cell receptor beta chains listed below, sequenced in a study of identical twins. TCRdb analysed the 5' RACE reads with MiXCR anew, one entry per CDR3 protein. The data contain approximately 670,000 distinct CDR3 sequences, roughly 6% of them singletons. The source material was naive T cells sorted from blood. The receptors originated from a man aged 18 to 35 in good health.

This clonotype was seen ten or more times. The chain has TRBV27 and TRBJ1-5; 7 nucleotides agree with TRBD1. The CDR3 loop spans 16 amino acids. J lost 7 bases, V lost 5 bases, and 14 bases had no gene match. Germline V gene data show CDR1 as MNHEY and CDR2 as SMNVEV (reference sequence). CDR3 bases: TGTGCCAGCAGTCCATTAGGGACAGACAAAAGGCAGCCCCAGCATTTT. Encoded protein: CASSPLGTDKRQPQHF.

As to this clonotype: A much larger clone lies a single base off, so this may be a read error. J is TRBJ1-3 and V is TRBV6-5; no clear D. This CDR3 has 14 residues. In germline, CDR1 is MNHEY, CDR2 SVGAGI. The CDR3 is CTSSYSGSENTIYF. The CDR3 nucleotides are TGTACCAGCAGTTACTCTGGTTCCGAAAACACCATATATTTT.